This is a list of T cell receptor beta chains from one sample in a study of STAT5B mutations in CD4+ large granular lymphocyte leukemia. The table came from immunoSEQ multiplex PCR; TCRdb's copy has only in-frame clones and leaves some out. The sample lists 20,000 to 25,000 clones, about 70% seen once, with around 9.6% in the top ten. Material for sequencing was CD4+ T cells from blood buffy coats. The origin of the receptors is a human donor in good health. Each CDR3 is given with its conserved first and last residue. A D gene is named only where the DNA matches it firmly. Only part of the rows carry a size: once, few, many, or a class if the clone is expanded.

V gene,clone size,D gene,J gene,CDR3 DNA,CDR3 protein
TRBV6-1,NA,TRBD2,TRBJ2-3,TGTGCCAGCTCCGGGACTAGCGGGACAGATACGCAGTATTTT,CASSGTSGTDTQYF
TRBV6-5,NA,NA,TRBJ1-1,TGTGCCAGCAGTTACTCGCCCGGGACGAACACTGAAGCTTTCTTT,CASSYSPGTNTEAFF
TRBV7-2,large,NA,TRBJ2-1,TGTGCCAGCAGCTTATACAGCAGCTCCTACAATGAGCAGTTCTTC,CASSLYSSSYNEQFF
TRBV7-3,NA,NA,TRBJ2-5,TGTGCCAGCAGCTTAGGGTGGCAGGACCAAGAGACCCAGTACTTC,CASSLGWQDQETQYF
TRBV28,few,NA,TRBJ1-6,TGTGCCAGCAGGACCCCGGGAAATTCACCCCTCCACTTT,CASRTPGNSPLHF
TRBV28,NA,NA,TRBJ2-5,TGTGCCAGCAGTATCACTTTCGGGACTCAACAAGAGACCCAGTACTTC,CASSITFGTQQETQYF
TRBV11-3,NA,NA,TRBJ2-7,TGTGCCAGCAGCTTAAGGTCGGGCAGCAGCTCCTACGAGCAGTACTTC,CASSLRSGSSSYEQYF
TRBV10-2,NA,NA,TRBJ2-5,TGCGCCAGCAGTGCAGGGAGGGAGACCCAGTACTTC,CASSAGRETQYF
TRBV20-1,NA,NA,TRBJ2-7,TGCAGTGCTAGAGGATCTTACGAGCAGTACTTC,CSARGSYEQYF
TRBV5-6,NA,NA,TRBJ1-4,TGTGCCAGCAGTCTACAGGTCACCCCTGAAAAACTGTTTTTT,CASSLQVTPEKLFF
TRBV11-2,NA,NA,TRBJ2-7,TGTGCCAGCAGCTTAAGTCGGCAGCTCTACGAGCAGTACTTC,CASSLSRQLYEQYF
TRBV15,NA,TRBD2,TRBJ2-5,TGTGCCACCAGCGGGGGACTAGCGGGAGAAGCAGAGACCCAGTACTTC,CATSGGLAGEAETQYF
TRBV11-2,NA,TRBD2,TRBJ2-2,TGTGCCAGCAGCCCTCCCCGGGGGGGTGCCACCGGGGAGCTGTTTTTT,CASSPPRGGATGELFF
TRBV6-5,few,NA,TRBJ2-1,TGTGCCAGCAGTATCCGGGGGGAGCAGTTCTTC,CASSIRGEQFF
TRBV5-4,few,NA,TRBJ1-1,TGTGCCAGCAGCTTCGGACAAGGAGCCACTGAAGCTTTCTTT,CASSFGQGATEAFF
TRBV2,NA,NA,TRBJ1-2,TGTGCCAGCAGTGAAAACAGACAGGCCCCTGCTGGCTACACCTTC,CASSENRQAPAGYTF
TRBV12-5,NA,NA,TRBJ2-5,TGTGCTAGTGCCCGACCGGAAGGGGGGGAGACCCAGTACTTC,CASARPEGGETQYF
TRBV7-2,NA,NA,TRBJ2-5,TGTGCCAGCAGTATTATACAGACCCAGTACTTC,CASSIIQTQYF
TRBV7-9,NA,TRBD1,TRBJ1-6,TGTGCCAGCAGGTACATGGGACAGGGACCTTCACCCCTCCACTTT,CASRYMGQGPSPLHF
TRBV9,few,TRBD2,TRBJ2-5,TGTGCCAGCAGCGTAGTGCCTAGCGGGAGAGGGGCATCGGAGCAAGAGACCCAGTACTTC,CASSVVPSGRGASEQETQYF
TRBV7-9,NA,NA,TRBJ1-1,TGTGCCAGCAGAAAAGGACAGCATAACACTGAAGCTTTCTTT,CASRKGQHNTEAFF
TRBV7-3,few,NA,TRBJ2-1,TGTGCCAGCAGCTCCACAGGGTATAATGAGCAGTTCTTC,CASSSTGYNEQFF
TRBV27,once,NA,TRBJ1-6,TGTGCCAGCACTAAGGGACAATATAATTCACCCCTCCACTTT,CASTKGQYNSPLHF
TRBV7-2,NA,NA,TRBJ1-6,TGTGCCAGCAGCCCTAATAATTCACCCCTCCACTTT,CASSPNNSPLHF
TRBV27,NA,TRBD1,TRBJ1-2,TGTGCCAGCAGTCCCAGGACAGGACTTAACTATGGCTACACCTTC,CASSPRTGLNYGYTF
TRBV7-2,NA,NA,TRBJ2-7,TGTGCCAGCAGCCCTATCGCAGGGGGGGACTACGAGCAGTACTTC,CASSPIAGGDYEQYF
TRBV2,few,NA,TRBJ1-1,TGTGCCAGCAGTGCCAGGGGCCCTGAAGCTTTCTTT,CASSARGPEAFF
TRBV5-1,few,NA,TRBJ1-6,TGCGCCAGCAGCTTGGACGGCAGTAATTCACCCCTCCACTTT,CASSLDGSNSPLHF
TRBV19,few,NA,TRBJ1-1,TGTGCCAGTAGTATCTTTCGGGGAGGAGCTGAAGCTTTCTTT,CASSIFRGGAEAFF